The 29 T cell receptor beta chains below were found in one sample sequenced in a study of shared clonotypes between healthy human individuals. Sequencing used immunoSEQ multiplex PCR; TCRdb keeps in-frame clones, though not all of them. The table shows under 1,100,000 clones, with more than 65% occurring only once. The sequencing sample was made of memory CD4+ T cells sorted from blood. Described subset: CD45RA-negative fraction. These receptors were collected from a man younger than 35 in good health.

The rearrangement links TRBV15 to TRBJ1-5, with D possibly TRBD1 on 5 matching bases. V was trimmed by 0 bases and J by 5 bases, leaving 17 bases between them. The CDR3 has 17 amino acids. The germline V gene has CDR1 LNHNV and CDR2 YYDKDF (reference sequence). The CDR3 spells CATSRDQGSSFDQPQHF. The DNA of the CDR3 is TGTGCCACCAGCAGAGATCAGGGCTCGTCGTTTGATCAGCCCCAGCATTTT.

The chain has TRBV7-8 and TRBJ2-5; possibly TRBD1 for D (5 bases). The CDR3 contains 14 residues. With 3 bases removed from V and 5 bases from J, the gap between germline ends came to 13 bases. Germline CDR1 and CDR2: SGHVS and FQNEAQ. CDR3: CASSFGHTVETQYF. The CDR3 DNA follows: TGTGCCAGCAGCTTTGGACACACGGTGGAGACCCAGTACTTC.

A word on this clone: Other nucleotide sequences from this sample produce the same CDR3. The J gene is TRBJ1-5, the V gene TRBV19; 7 bases map to TRBD1. J lost 1 base, V lost 6 bases, and 6 bases had no gene match. Germline-derived CDR1 and CDR2 are LNHDA and SQIVND (reference sequence). The CDR3 extends over 15 amino acids. CDR3: CASRTTGVSNQPQHF. The CDR3 region has the DNA TGTGCCAGTAGGACCACAGGGGTGAGCAATCAGCCCCAGCATTTT.

Here the CDR3 DNA reads TGTGCCATCTCTACCTTCTACGAGCAGTACTTC. Protein product: CAISTFYEQYF. The chain recombines TRBV10-3 with TRBJ2-7; D unresolved. The germline V gene encodes CDR1 ENHRY and CDR2 SYGVKD. Between the trimmed V and J ends, which lost 8 bases and 3 bases, there was a span of 8 bases. This CDR3 region has 11 residues.

This clone has just a few counts. The chain uses TRBV7-2 and TRBJ2-2, with 7 bases matching TRBD2. Unmatched junction bases numbered 3, after V lost 1 base and J lost 4 bases. This CDR3 region has 15 residues. Germline V gene data show CDR1 as SGHTA and CDR2 as FQGNSA. The CDR3 bases are TGTGCCAGCAGCTTAGGCGGGAGCGGCACCGGGGAGCTGTTTTTT. Protein: CASSLGGSGTGELFF.

The chain uses TRBV6-1 and TRBJ1-5, with D possibly TRBD1 on 5 matching bases. V lost 9 bases and J 4 bases, leaving 16 bases between the germline ends. The CDR3 extends over 14 amino acids. Germline CDR1 is MNHNS and CDR2 is SASEGT. The CDR3 sequence: CASGGENGNQPQHF. DNA for the CDR3: TGTGCCAGTGGGGGGGAGAACGGAAATCAGCCCCAGCATTTT.

V usage is TRBV20-1 and J usage is TRBJ1-4; D is unclear. Germline V gene lookup returns CDR1 DFQATT and CDR2 SNEGSKA (reference sequence). CDR3 length: 11 residues. V was pared by 7 bases and J by 1 base, with 4 bases between. This chain's CDR3 is CSVITNEKLFF. The CDR3 DNA sequence: TGCAGTGTCATAACTAATGAAAAACTGTTTTTT.

This clone appeared once. The V and J genes are TRBV5-1 and TRBJ1-1, with TRBD1 matching 8 bases. The CDR3 sequence is 14 residues long. With 4 bases clipped from V and 4 bases from J, the junction kept 6 bases outside the gene matches. In germline, CDR1 is SGHRS, CDR2 YFSETQ. CDR3 DNA: TGCGCCAGCAGCCAGACAGGGGCGGTCACTGAAGCTTTCTTT. Its protein product is CASSQTGAVTEAFF. Supplemented by reference TRBV5-1 and TRBJ1-1, the full variable domain reads KAGVTQTPRYLIKTRGQQVTLSCSPISGHRSVSWYQQTPGQGLQFLFEYFSETQRNKGNFPGRFSGRQFSNSRSEMNVSTLELGDSALYLCASSQTGAVTEAFFGQGTRLTVV.

The genes are TRBV9 and TRBJ1-5; possibly TRBD1 for D (5 bases). Germline values: CDR1 SGDLS, CDR2 YYNGEE. V dropped 0 bases and J dropped 5 bases, with 9 bases sitting between them. The length of the CDR3 is 14 residues. CDR3: CASSVVRGYQPQHF. CDR3 in DNA: TGTGCCAGCAGCGTAGTTCGGGGGTATCAGCCCCAGCATTTT.

V usage is TRBV4-1 and J usage is TRBJ2-5, with TRBD1 matching over 9 bases. With V trimmed by 4 bases and J by 3 bases, 6 bases remained unmatched. The CDR3 is 15 amino acids. CDR1 MGHRA and CDR2 YSYEKL come from the germline V gene. CDR3 region: CASSPGTGFEETQYF. As DNA, the CDR3 is TGCGCCAGCAGCCCAGGGACAGGGTTCGAAGAGACCCAGTACTTC.

The chain carries TRBV14 and TRBJ1-6; a possible D gene is TRBD1 (6 bases). This CDR3 contains 18 residues. Germline V gives CDR1 SGHDN, CDR2 FVKESK. The ends were cut back, 4 bases at V and 8 bases at J, with 24 bases in the middle. This CDR3 reads CASSLDRGPDSAYSPLHF. The DNA of the CDR3 is TGTGCCAGCAGCCTCGACCGGGGGCCAGACTCCGCCTATTCACCCCTCCACTTT.

The rearrangement uses TRBV20-1 and TRBJ1-2, with unresolved D. Germline assignment: CDR1 DFQATT and CDR2 SNEGSKA (reference sequence). V was shortened by 6 bases and J by 2 bases, with 7 bases between the two germline ends. The CDR3 is 11 amino acids. The CDR3 DNA is TGCAGTGCCGTAACGAACTATGGCTACACCTTC. Translation: CSAVTNYGYTF.

The J gene is TRBJ2-6, the V gene TRBV9; 11 positions match TRBD2. The ends lost 1 base at V and 0 bases at J; junction bases unmatched: 3. The CDR3 runs 18 residues. Germline CDR1 and CDR2: SGDLS and YYNGEE. The CDR3 loop reads CASSVLAGGISGANVLTF. As DNA, the CDR3 is TGTGCCAGCAGCGTACTAGCGGGAGGAATCTCTGGGGCCAACGTCCTGACTTTC. Full variable domain (outside the CDR3, taken from reference TRBV9 and TRBJ2-6): DSGVTQTPKHLITATGQRVTLRCSPRSGDLSVYWYQQSLDQGLQFLIQYYNGEERAKGNILERFSAQQFPDLHSELNLSSLELGDSALYFCASSVLAGGISGANVLTFGAGSRLTVL.

The count of this clone is one. This rearrangement joins TRBV28 to TRBJ1-3; tentative D call: TRBD1 (6 bases). This CDR3 is 15 amino acids long. V lost 10 bases to trimming and J lost 3 bases, with 19 bases between them. In germline, CDR1 is MDHEN, CDR2 SYDVKM. The CDR3 region is CATHPGALGGNTIYF. In DNA form, the CDR3 reads TGTGCCACCCACCCGGGGGCGTTGGGTGGAAACACCATATATTTT.

This clone was detected many times. The sample has other DNA sequences that encode this CDR3 too. This chain links TRBV6-5 with TRBJ2-2; possibly TRBD2 for D (5 bases). Germline V gives CDR1 MNHEY, CDR2 SVGAGI. The CDR3 runs to 14 residues. Between the trimmed V and J ends, which lost 3 bases and 4 bases, there was a span of 9 bases. Here the CDR3 reads CASSYLAGTGELFF. The CDR3 DNA reads as TGTGCCAGCAGTTATCTCGCGGGCACCGGGGAGCTGTTTTTT.

This rearrangement joins TRBV6-1 to TRBJ2-1; D is unclear. The V gene lost 8 bases and the J gene lost 5 bases, with 13 bases spanning the gap. CDR3 size: 13 residues. Germline lookup yields CDR1 MNHNS and CDR2 SASEGT. Here the CDR3 DNA reads TGTGCCAGCTCCCTCCGGGTAAACAATGAGCAGTTCTTC. It encodes CASSLRVNNEQFF.

The gene calls are TRBV19 and TRBJ1-2; the match to TRBD1 covers 10 bases. The CDR3 has 15 amino acids. Germline V CDR1 and CDR2: LNHDA, SQIVND (reference sequence). Trimming cost V 5 bases and J 5 bases; bases outside gene matches: 8. The CDR3 protein is CASSLRQGASYGYTF. The DNA for the CDR3 is TGTGCCAGTAGTCTCCGACAGGGGGCAAGTTATGGCTACACCTTC. The variable domain in full, completed from reference TRBV19 and TRBJ1-2, reads DGGITQSPKYLFRKEGQNVTLSCEQNLNHDAMYWYRQDPGQGLRLIYYSQIVNDFQKGDIAEGYSVSREKKESFPLTVTSAQKNPTAFYLCASSLRQGASYGYTFGSGTRLTVV.

This chain links TRBV21-1 with TRBJ2-5; the table's D gene call, TRBD2, was not cross checked with the DNA. TRBV21-1 is listed as a pseudogene. CDR3 size: 20 residues. The CDR3 loop is CASSPKLVASSLIPQETQYF. In DNA form, the CDR3 reads TGTGCCAGCAGCCCAAAGTTGGTAGCGTCTAGCCTAATCCCTCAAGAGACCCAGTACTTC.

This clone was seen a single time. This chain connects TRBV29-1 to TRBJ2-7, with D perhaps matching TRBD2 (5 bases). CDR1 SQVTM and CDR2 ANQGSEA come from the germline V gene. The CDR3 loop spans 15 amino acids. Deletions cut 4 bases from V and 8 bases from J, with 24 bases between. The CDR3 DNA follows: TGCAGCGTTGGCGTTAGAGGGCTCGGAGTAACAAAGCAGTACTTC. This translates into CSVGVRGLGVTKQYF.

V is TRBV6-6 and J is TRBJ1-1; 9 positions match TRBD1. Germline V gives CDR1 MNHNY, CDR2 SVGAGI (reference sequence). This CDR3 region has 15 residues. Losses at the gene ends were 6 bases for V and 5 bases for J; bases not matched to a gene: 10. Here the CDR3 DNA reads TGTGCCAGCAGAAAGAGACAGGGGGTAGGGACTGAAGCTTTCTTT. Translating it yields CASRKRQGVGTEAFF.

This chain joins TRBV18 and TRBJ2-3; no firm D call. V was shortened by 1 base and J by 2 bases, with 4 bases between the two germline ends. The length of the CDR3 is 13 residues. Germline V gives CDR1 KGHSH, CDR2 LQKENI. CDR3 region: CASSPHNTDTQYF. The CDR3 region has the DNA TGTGCCAGCTCACCACACAACACAGATACGCAGTATTTT. Full variable domain (outside the CDR3, taken from reference TRBV18 and TRBJ2-3): NAGVMQNPRHLVRRRGQEARLRCSPMKGHSHVYWYRQLPEEGLKFMVYLQKENIIDESGMPKERFSAEFPKEGPSILRIQQVVRGDSAAYFCASSPHNTDTQYFGPGTRLTVL.

The CDR3 reads CASSETAGGPKFNEQFF. CDR3 DNA sequence: TGTGCCAGCAGTGAAACTGCCGGGGGGCCTAAGTTCAATGAGCAGTTCTTC. The V and J genes are TRBV6-1 and TRBJ2-1; TRBD2 is a possible D gene (7 bases). There are 17 residues in the CDR3. Germline V gene data show CDR1 as MNHNS and CDR2 as SASEGT. V lost 2 bases and J 6 bases, leaving 20 bases between the germline ends.

The chain couples TRBV9 to TRBJ1-2, with 10 nucleotides matching TRBD1. V gave up 0 bases and J gave up 8 bases; unmatched junction bases: 4. Germline assignment: CDR1 SGDLS and CDR2 YYNGEE. CDR3 length: 14 amino acids. The CDR3, as DNA: TGTGCCAGCAGCGTAGGACAGGGGGCCAACGGCTACACCTTC. Amino acids: CASSVGQGANGYTF.

V is TRBV6-5 and J is TRBJ2-5, with 8 bases aligning to TRBD2. The CDR3 is made up of 15 amino acids. In germline, CDR1 is MNHEY, CDR2 SVGAGI. V lost 4 bases to trimming and J lost 4 bases; unmatched junction nucleotides: 8. The CDR3 coding sequence is TGTGCCAGCAGTTCCGGGGGGGCCAGAGGAGAGACCCAGTACTTC. Translating it yields CASSSGGARGETQYF.

This clone was seen repeatedly, ten times or more. Compared with germline, one end of the junction differs, possibly owing to a read error. This chain uses TRBV4-1 with TRBJ1-1; D remains unclear. The CDR3 extends over 11 amino acids. Germline V gene data show CDR1 as MGHRA and CDR2 as YSYEKL. CDR3 amino acids: CASSQDLELSF. CDR3 DNA: TGCGCCAGCAGCCAAGATCTGGAGCTGAGCTTT.

This clone occurred once. The J gene is TRBJ2-3, the V gene TRBV19, with 9 bases fitting TRBD2. The CDR3 is 16 amino acids. The ends lost 3 bases at V and 4 bases at J; junction bases unmatched: 8. Germline CDR1 and CDR2: LNHDA and SQIVND (reference sequence). CDR3 in amino acids: CASSMGLAWGPDTQYF. DNA for the CDR3: TGTGCCAGTAGTATGGGACTAGCTTGGGGGCCAGATACGCAGTATTTT.

The chain employs TRBV5-1 and TRBJ2-3; no reliable D call. Germline V gene data show CDR1 as SGHRS and CDR2 as YFSETQ. This CDR3 has 14 residues. V lost 4 bases to trimming and J lost 4 bases, with 13 bases between them. For the CDR3, the DNA is TGCGCCAGCAGCGAAGTCTCGAGCGCAGATACGCAGTATTTT. Translation: CASSEVSSADTQYF. Variable domain in full (rest from reference TRBV5-1 and TRBJ2-3): KAGVTQTPRYLIKTRGQQVTLSCSPISGHRSVSWYQQTPGQGLQFLFEYFSETQRNKGNFPGRFSGRQFSNSRSEMNVSTLELGDSALYLCASSEVSSADTQYFGPGTRLTVL.

The V and J genes are TRBV27 and TRBJ2-1; D perhaps matches TRBD2 (5 bases). The CDR3 loop spans 11 amino acids. Trimming took off 6 bases at V and 8 bases at J, with 8 bases between the two ends. Germline V lookup: CDR1 MNHEY, CDR2 SMNVEV (reference sequence). CDR3 sequence reads: CASRGVYEQFF. The CDR3 nucleotides are TGTGCCAGCAGGGGAGTATATGAGCAGTTCTTC.

This clone appeared a single time. V gene TRBV7-9 combines with J gene TRBJ2-3; D is perhaps TRBD1 (5 bases). CDR3 length: 15 amino acids. The V gene lost 1 base and the J gene lost 4 bases, with 12 bases spanning the gap. Germline V gives CDR1 SEHNR, CDR2 FQNEAQ (reference sequence). The DNA of the CDR3 is TGTGCCAGCAGCTTAGGGGGCGGTGGCGCAGATACGCAGTATTTT. As protein: CASSLGGGGADTQYF.